This T cell receptor beta chain originates from a study of spatial heterogeneity in lung cancer. Overall study context: Compared with alpha-chain sequences, beta-chain sequences were consistently detected in greater numbers. Across tumor regions, counts of TCR transcripts showed a strong correlation with a T cell module score derived from matched bulk RNA-seq. Study results and limitations: Tumors with more nonsynonymous mutations had more expanded intratumoral alpha and beta TCRs.

The table lists this clonotype with many counts. Its cognate antigen is unknown. Time point reported: sample taken at primary tumor resection. Extraction of whole RNA from tumor, nontumor lung or frozen PBMC preceded unsorted sequencing. The presence of a unique molecular identifier marked each TCR cDNA molecule. TCRdb re-called the 5' RACE reads through MiXCR, storing one row per CDR3 protein. The sample has 15,000 to 20,000 distinct CDR3 sequences, 5.5% to 6.5% seen once. The ends were cut back, 3 bases at V and 9 bases at J, with 15 bases in the middle. The germline gives CDR1 MNHEY, CDR2 SMNVEV (reference sequence). The CDR3 contains 15 residues.

The chain recombines TRBV27 with TRBJ1-6; weak D call: TRBD1 (6 bases). The TCR sequence derives from a female donor with early-stage non-small cell lung cancer. This specimen was lung tumor tissue, taken at surgery. The CDR3 sequence: CASSLGTTKSSPLHF. The DNA for the CDR3 is TGTGCCAGCAGTTTGGGGACAACCAAGAGTTCACCCCTCCACTTT.